There are a few counts of the clone carrying this TCR beta chain. The V gene's germline CDR1 is SGHDT and CDR2 YYEEEE. V lost 0 bases and J lost 0, with 9 bases in between. The CDR3 spans 15 residues. Followed over time, Seattle patients had been enrolled while infection was active. Profiled with immunoSEQ multiplex PCR; TCRdb holds only in-frame clones, not every one. The table shows approximately 500,000 clones, with 89% occurring only once. The sample originates from a study of blood T cell repertoires in COVID-19. Study as a whole: Acute and convalescent COVID-19 samples came from the United States, Italy and Spain.

The V call is TRBV5-6, the J call TRBJ1-1; D call uncertain. The sequence derives from a man between 18 and 35 years old with COVID-19, enrolled during active disease. The specimen sequenced was peripheral blood. CDR3: CASSLGARMNTEAFF. The CDR3 DNA follows: TGTGCCAGCAGCTTGGGGGCAAGAATGAACACTGAAGCTTTCTTT. The variable domain in full, with the rest retrieved from reference TRBV5-6 and TRBJ1-1, is DAGVTQSPTHLIKTRGQQVTLRCSPKSGHDTVSWYQQALGQGPQFIFQYYEEEERQRGNFPDRFSGHQFPNYSSELNVNALLLGDSALYLCASSLGARMNTEAFFGQGTRLTVV.